The rows below give T cell receptor beta chains drawn from one sample of a study of cytomegalovirus exposure and HLA in healthy donors. Clones were read by immunoSEQ multiplex PCR, and TCRdb kept only the in-frame ones, dropping some. The sample carries 100,000 to 140,000 clones, 82% recorded once. The sequenced sample was PBMCs. These receptors were obtained from a man in his thirties or forties in good health and CMV-seropositive. The CDR3 runs from the conserved cysteine through the conserved F or W. A D gene is named only where the DNA matches it firmly. Clone size is not always given. Where it is, it says once, few, many or a class for expanded clones.

size	V	D	J	CDR3	DNA
few	TRBV5-1	TRBD1	TRBJ1-2	CASSLNGRGDGYTF	TGCGCCAGCAGCTTGAATGGCAGGGGGGATGGCTACACCTTC
few	TRBV2	-	TRBJ1-5	CASSRGGGNQPQHF	TGTGCCAGCAGCCGAGGGGGGGGCAATCAGCCCCAGCATTTT
once	TRBV6-5	-	TRBJ1-3	CASSYSDRPQGNTIYF	TGTGCCAGCAGTTACTCCGACAGGCCCCAAGGAAACACCATATATTTT
-	TRBV27	-	TRBJ2-7	CASRARPRGAYEQYF	TGTGCCAGCAGAGCCCGCCCCAGGGGGGCGTACGAGCAGTACTTC
-	TRBV6-4	-	TRBJ1-1	CASRRDRLNTEAFF	TGTGCCAGCAGGAGAGACAGACTGAACACTGAAGCTTTCTTT
-	TRBV19	TRBD1	TRBJ2-2	CASSGTGNTGELFF	TGTGCCAGTAGTGGGACAGGGAACACCGGGGAGCTGTTTTTT
few	TRBV23-1	TRBD1	TRBJ1-5	CASSQRDRVGNQPQHF	TGCGCCAGCAGTCAACGGGACAGGGTGGGAAATCAGCCCCAGCATTTT
-	TRBV6-1	TRBD1	TRBJ2-6	CASSVYGTGSPGANVLTF	TGTGCCAGCAGTGTATACGGGACAGGGAGCCCTGGGGCCAACGTCCTGACTTTC
once	TRBV15	-	TRBJ1-2	CATSRDPGVYGYTF	TGTGCCACCAGCAGAGATCCGGGAGTCTATGGCTACACCTTC
few	TRBV9	-	TRBJ2-6	CASSVGAGSGANGLTF	TGTGCCAGCAGCGTAGGGGCTGGCTCTGGGGCCAACGGCCTGACTTTC
-	TRBV7-9	TRBD2	TRBJ2-2	CSSSTSGANTGELFF	TGTTCCAGCAGTACTAGCGGTGCGAACACCGGGGAGCTGTTTTTT
-	TRBV7-8	-	TRBJ2-3	CASSRLPGGLRTDTQYF	TGTGCCAGCAGCCGTCTTCCCGGCGGGCTCCGCACAGATACGCAGTATTTT
-	TRBV6-4	TRBD2	TRBJ2-1	CASSDLAGGTNEQFF	TGTGCCAGCAGTGACCTAGCGGGGGGCACAAATGAGCAGTTCTTC
-	TRBV5-1	-	TRBJ1-1	CASSLFMGQNTEAFF	TGCGCCAGCAGCTTGTTTATGGGCCAAAACACTGAAGCTTTCTTT
-	TRBV19	TRBD1	TRBJ1-2	CASSTTGVDGYTF	TGTGCCAGTAGTACTACAGGGGTGGATGGCTACACCTTC
few	TRBV19	TRBD1	TRBJ1-2	CASSIDLGQTGGYTF	TGTGCCAGTAGTATAGATCTGGGACAGACAGGTGGCTACACCTTC
once	TRBV7-8	TRBD1	TRBJ1-1	CASSPRDSATNTEAFF	TGTGCCAGCAGCCCCCGGGACAGCGCTACAAACACTGAAGCTTTCTTT
-	TRBV5-1	-	TRBJ2-5	CASSTGETQYF	TGCGCCAGCAGCACGGGGGAGACCCAGTACTTC
few	TRBV6-6	TRBD1	TRBJ1-5	CASSNTGEIQPQHF	TGTGCCAGCAGTAACACAGGGGAAATTCAGCCCCAGCATTTT
-	TRBV2	-	TRBJ1-1	CASAGRRTEAFF	TGTGCCAGCGCGGGCCGTCGGACTGAAGCTTTCTTT
-	TRBV18	-	TRBJ2-5	CASSPARARETQYF	TGTGCCAGCTCACCGGCCAGGGCAAGAGAGACCCAGTACTTC
-	TRBV6-6	TRBD1	TRBJ2-4	CASCDGQGMAKNIQYF	TGTGCCAGCTGCGACGGACAGGGAATGGCCAAAAACATTCAGTACTTC
once	TRBV7-9	-	TRBJ2-2	CASSLLSRGEDTGELFF	TGTGCCAGCAGCTTACTTTCAAGGGGCGAAGACACCGGGGAGCTGTTTTTT
-	TRBV6-5	-	TRBJ2-7	CASSYQDNSYEQYF	TGTGCCAGCAGTTACCAGGACAACTCCTACGAGCAGTACTTC
-	TRBV19	TRBD1	TRBJ2-1	CASSQPGQGGNEQFF	TGTGCCAGTAGTCAACCGGGACAGGGGGGCAATGAGCAGTTCTTC
-	TRBV13	-	TRBJ2-3	CASRTASDTQYF	TGTGCCAGCCGTACAGCCTCAGATACGCAGTATTTT
-	TRBV6-4	-	TRBJ2-2	CASSASGTGELFF	TGTGCCAGCAGTGCCAGCGGGACCGGGGAGCTGTTTTTT
-	TRBV29-1	TRBD2	TRBJ2-1	CSVAVTSGGRGNEQFF	TGCAGCGTTGCTGTAACTAGCGGGGGGCGGGGGAATGAGCAGTTCTTC
-	TRBV7-9	-	TRBJ2-3	CSSSLGPRKGTDTQYF	TGTTCCAGCAGCTTAGGACCGCGGAAGGGGACAGATACGCAGTATTTT
-	TRBV19	-	TRBJ1-4	CASNSNGVDEKLFF	TGTGCCAGTAATTCGAACGGTGTAGATGAAAAACTGTTTTTT
-	TRBV4-2	TRBD2	TRBJ2-3	CASSQDLPSGGPDTQYF	TGTGCCAGCAGCCAAGATCTTCCTAGCGGGGGTCCGGATACGCAGTATTTT
-	TRBV6-5	-	TRBJ2-5	CASSYTPWARETQYF	TGTGCCAGCAGTTACACCCCGTGGGCCCGTGAGACCCAGTACTTC
-	TRBV6-6	TRBD1	TRBJ1-2	CASSKTGAGYTF	TGTGCCAGCAGTAAGACAGGGGCTGGCTACACCTTC